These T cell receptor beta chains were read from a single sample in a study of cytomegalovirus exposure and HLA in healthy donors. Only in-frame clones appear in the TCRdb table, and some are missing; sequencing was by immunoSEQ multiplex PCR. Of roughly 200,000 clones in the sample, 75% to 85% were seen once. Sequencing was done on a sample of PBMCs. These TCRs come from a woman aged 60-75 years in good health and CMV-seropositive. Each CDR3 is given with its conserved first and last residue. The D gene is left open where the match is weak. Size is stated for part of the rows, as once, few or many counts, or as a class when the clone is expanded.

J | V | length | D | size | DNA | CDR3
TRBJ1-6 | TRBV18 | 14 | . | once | TGTGCCAGCTCAGAAGGGGTTCGGGATTCACCCCTCCACTTT | CASSEGVRDSPLHF
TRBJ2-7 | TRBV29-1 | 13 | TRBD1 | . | TGCAGCGCCGCTGGACAGGGGTACCGCGAGCAGTACTTC | CSAAGQGYREQYF
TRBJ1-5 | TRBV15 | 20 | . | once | TGTGCCACCAGCAGAAAGGGAGGAGCGACAGCCGCATATAGCAATCAGCCCCAGCATTTT | CATSRKGGATAAYSNQPQHF
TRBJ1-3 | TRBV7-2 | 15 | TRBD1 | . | TGTGCCAGCAGCTTCACAGGGGTACGTGGAAACACCATATATTTT | CASSFTGVRGNTIYF
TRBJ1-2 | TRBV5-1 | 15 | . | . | TGCGCCAGCAGCCCGGTACTACGCGGTGGCTATGGCTACACCTTC | CASSPVLRGGYGYTF
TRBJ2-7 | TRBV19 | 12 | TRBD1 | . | TGTGCCAGTAGGGGACAGGGGGACAACGAGTACTTC | CASRGQGDNEYF
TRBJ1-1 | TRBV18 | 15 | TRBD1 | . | TGTGCCAGCTCACCAAGACAGGGGGCGAAGACTGAAGCTTTCTTT | CASSPRQGAKTEAFF
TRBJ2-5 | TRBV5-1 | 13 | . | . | TGCGCCAGCAGGAGCGGGTTTGGGGAGACCCAGTACTTC | CASRSGFGETQYF
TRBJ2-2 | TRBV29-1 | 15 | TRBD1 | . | TGCAGCGTCAAAAACCCGGGACAGGGCACCGGGGAGCTGTTTTTT | CSVKNPGQGTGELFF
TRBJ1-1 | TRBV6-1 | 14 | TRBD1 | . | TGTGCCAGCAGCACGACAGGGTATTTTGCTGAAGCTTTCTTT | CASSTTGYFAEAFF
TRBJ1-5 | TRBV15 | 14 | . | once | TGTGCCACCAGCAGACCCGACAGGAATCAGCCCCAGCATTTT | CATSRPDRNQPQHF
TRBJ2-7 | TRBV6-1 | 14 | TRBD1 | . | TGTGCCAGCAGGCGCGACAGGGGGCTATACGAGCAGTACTTC | CASRRDRGLYEQYF
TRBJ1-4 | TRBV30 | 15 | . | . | TGTGCCTGGAATAGTCGTGGCAGGGCTAATGAAAAACTGTTTTTT | CAWNSRGRANEKLFF
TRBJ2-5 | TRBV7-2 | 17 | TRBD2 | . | TGTGCCAGCAGCTTAAGGGGAGGCGGGAGGGCCCAAGAGACCCAGTACTTC | CASSLRGGGRAQETQYF
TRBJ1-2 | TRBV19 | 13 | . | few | TGTGCCAGTAGTAATGACAGAAACTATGGCTACACCTTC | CASSNDRNYGYTF
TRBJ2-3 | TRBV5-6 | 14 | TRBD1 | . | TGTGCCAGCACCGACAGGGGGGTCACAGATACGCAGTATTTT | CASTDRGVTDTQYF
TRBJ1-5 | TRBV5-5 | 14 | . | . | TGTGCCAGCAGCTCTGGGACTTTCGATCAGCCCCAGCATTTT | CASSSGTFDQPQHF
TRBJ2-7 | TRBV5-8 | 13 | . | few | TGTGCCAGCAGCTTGGCCTTATCCTACGAGCAGTACTTC | CASSLALSYEQYF
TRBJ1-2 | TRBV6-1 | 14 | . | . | TGTGCCAGCAGGAGCAGGGGACGAGAATATGGCTACACCTTC | CASRSRGREYGYTF
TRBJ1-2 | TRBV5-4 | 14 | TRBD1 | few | TGTGCCAGCAGCAGGTCGACAGGGAATTATGGCTACACCTTC | CASSRSTGNYGYTF
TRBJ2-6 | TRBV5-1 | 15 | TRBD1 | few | TGCGCCAGCAGCGGACAGGGGGCTGGGGCCAACGTCCTGACTTTC | CASSGQGAGANVLTF
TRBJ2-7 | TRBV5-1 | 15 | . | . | TGCGCCAGCAGCTTGGAACCGACAGTCTCCTACGAGCAGTACTTC | CASSLEPTVSYEQYF
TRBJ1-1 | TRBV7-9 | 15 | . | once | TGTGCCAGCAGCTTAGCGCGGAGGGTGAACACTGAAGCTTTCTTT | CASSLARRVNTEAFF
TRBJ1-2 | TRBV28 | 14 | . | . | TGTGCCAGCAGTTTAGTAGCAGGGCACTATGGCTACACCTTC | CASSLVAGHYGYTF
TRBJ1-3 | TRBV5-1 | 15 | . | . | TGCGCCAGCAGCTTGGCCGGGGGTGGTGGAAACACCATATATTTT | CASSLAGGGGNTIYF
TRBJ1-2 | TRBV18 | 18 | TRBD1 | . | TGTGCCAGCTCACCAACAACGACAGGGGGAACAGCTAACTATGGCTACACCTTC | CASSPTTTGGTANYGYTF
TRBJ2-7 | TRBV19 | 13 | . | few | TGTGCCAGTAGTATAGGGGCCATCTACGAGCAGTACTTC | CASSIGAIYEQYF
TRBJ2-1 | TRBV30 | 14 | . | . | TGTGCCTGGAGCGCCCTGACTAGATACAATGAGCAGTTCTTC | CAWSALTRYNEQFF
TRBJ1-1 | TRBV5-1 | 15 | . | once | TGCGCCAGCAGCTTGGGAGTGACCGGGTACACTGAAGCTTTCTTT | CASSLGVTGYTEAFF
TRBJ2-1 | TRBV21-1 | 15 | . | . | TGTGCCAGCAGCAAGAGGGCGGGAGTGGGAAATGAGCAGTTCTTC | CASSKRAGVGNEQFF
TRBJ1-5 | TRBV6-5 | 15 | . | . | TGTGCCAGCAGACGACAGGTTCATAGCAATCAGCCCCAGCATTTT | CASRRQVHSNQPQHF
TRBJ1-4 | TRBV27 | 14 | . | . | TGTGCCAGCAGGTCCGGACAGCGCTGGGAAAAACTGTTTTTT | CASRSGQRWEKLFF
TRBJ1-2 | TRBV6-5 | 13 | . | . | TGTGCCAGCAGACCGCAGGGAAACTATGGCTACACCTTC | CASRPQGNYGYTF
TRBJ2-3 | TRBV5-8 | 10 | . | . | TGTGCCAGCACCACAGGTGCGCAGTATTTT | CASTTGAQYF
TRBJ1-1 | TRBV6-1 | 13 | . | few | TGTGCCAGCAGCCGTAGGGACAAAACTGAAGCTTTCTTT | CASSRRDKTEAFF
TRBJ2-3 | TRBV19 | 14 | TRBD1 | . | TGTGCCAGTAGTGCGCATACAGGGGTAGGTACGCAGTATTTT | CASSAHTGVGTQYF
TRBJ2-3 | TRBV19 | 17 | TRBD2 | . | TGTGCCAGTAGTGGGCTGGGGACTAGCGGGAGAACAGATACGCAGTATTTT | CASSGLGTSGRTDTQYF
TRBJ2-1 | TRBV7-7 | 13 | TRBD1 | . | TGTGCCAGCAGCGAGGGGACAGCCAATGAGCAGTTCTTC | CASSEGTANEQFF
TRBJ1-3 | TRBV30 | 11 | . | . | TGTGCCTGGAGTAGCTTAGACACCATATATTTT | CAWSSLDTIYF
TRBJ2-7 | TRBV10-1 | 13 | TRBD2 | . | TGCGCCAGCCCCCCCGGGCTAGCGGGCGAGCAGTACTTC | CASPPGLAGEQYF
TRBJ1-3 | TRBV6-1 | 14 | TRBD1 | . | TGTGCCAGCAGTGGTGTAGACAGGGGTTACACCATATATTTT | CASSGVDRGYTIYF
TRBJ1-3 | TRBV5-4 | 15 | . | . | TGTGCCAGCAGCTTCGGAGGGGAGGTGGGAAACACCATATATTTT | CASSFGGEVGNTIYF
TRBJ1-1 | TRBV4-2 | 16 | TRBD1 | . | TGTGCCAGCAGCCAAGGCCCGGGACAGCTGAACACTGAAGCTTTCTTT | CASSQGPGQLNTEAFF
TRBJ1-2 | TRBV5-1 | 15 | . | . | TGCGCCAGCAGCTTGGGCGACGGGAACTATGGAGGCTACACCTTC | CASSLGDGNYGGYTF
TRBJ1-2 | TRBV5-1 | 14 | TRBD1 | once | TGCGCCAGCAGCATGACAGGGGGAGGCTATGGCTACACCTTC | CASSMTGGGYGYTF
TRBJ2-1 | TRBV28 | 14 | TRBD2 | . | TGTGCCAGCAGCCCGAGCGGGAGGTGGGGGGAGCAGTTCTTC | CASSPSGRWGEQFF
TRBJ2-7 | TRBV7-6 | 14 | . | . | TGTGCCAGCAGCCCCGCCTCGAGGTTCTACGAGCAGTACTTC | CASSPASRFYEQYF
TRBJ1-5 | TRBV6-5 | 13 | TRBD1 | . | TGTGCCAGCAGTGGACAGGGGGTACAGCCCCAGCATTTT | CASSGQGVQPQHF
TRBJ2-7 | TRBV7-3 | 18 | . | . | TGTGCCAGCAGCTTAACGTTAAAACAGGGAGAATCCGATTACGAGCAGTACTTC | CASSLTLKQGESDYEQYF
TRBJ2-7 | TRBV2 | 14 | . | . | TGTGCCAGCACCGGACTTCGCTATGGGCTCGAGCAGTACTTC | CASTGLRYGLEQYF
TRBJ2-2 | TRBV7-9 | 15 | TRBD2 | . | TGTGCCAGCAGCATGTTAGCGGGAGATCTCGGGGAGCTGTTTTTT | CASSMLAGDLGELFF
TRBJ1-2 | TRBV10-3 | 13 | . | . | TGTGCCATCAGTGAGCAGCGAGACTATGGCTACACCTTC | CAISEQRDYGYTF
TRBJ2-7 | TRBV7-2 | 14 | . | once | TGTGCCAGCAGCTCCCTGGGGGGGCACCACGAGCAGTACTTC | CASSSLGGHHEQYF
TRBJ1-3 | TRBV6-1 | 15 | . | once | TGTGCCAGCAGGGGGGACGAGGGGGCTGGAAACACCATATATTTT | CASRGDEGAGNTIYF
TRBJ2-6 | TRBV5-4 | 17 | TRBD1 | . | TGTGCCAGCAGCTTAGGGACAGTGACCTCTGGGGCCAACGTCCTGACTTTC | CASSLGTVTSGANVLTF
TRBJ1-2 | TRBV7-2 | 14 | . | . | TGTGCCAGCAGCCAGTCCCGGGACTCCTATGGCTACACCTTC | CASSQSRDSYGYTF